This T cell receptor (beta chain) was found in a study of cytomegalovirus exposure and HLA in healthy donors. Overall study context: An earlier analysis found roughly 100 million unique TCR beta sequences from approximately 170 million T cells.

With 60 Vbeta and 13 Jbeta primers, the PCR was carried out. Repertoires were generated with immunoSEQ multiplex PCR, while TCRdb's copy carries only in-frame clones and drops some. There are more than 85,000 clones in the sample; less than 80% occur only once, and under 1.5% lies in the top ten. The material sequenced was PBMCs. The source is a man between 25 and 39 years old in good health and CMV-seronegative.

The CDR3 bases are TGTGCCAGCAGCGGCGGGACTGCACAAGAGACCCAGTACTTC. This encodes CASSGGTAQETQYF. The chain carries TRBV9 and TRBJ2-5; D is possibly TRBD2 (6 bases). V dropped 3 bases and J dropped 2 bases, with 11 bases sitting between them. There are 14 residues in the CDR3. Germline CDR1 and CDR2: SGDLS and YYNGEE.